Listed below are T cell receptor beta chains from one sample, sequenced in a study of blood T cell repertoires in COVID-19. Method: immunoSEQ multiplex PCR; TCRdb's copy keeps in-frame clones and lacks some. The sample lists just under 90,000 clones, approximately 89% occurring once. The sequencing sample was made of peripheral blood. All receptors come from a man in his fifties or sixties with acute or convalescent COVID-19. Both conserved end residues are part of each CDR3. Only part of the rows carry a size: once, few, many, or a class if the clone is expanded.

abundance: -; v_gene: TRBV5-4; CDR3aa: CASSLGQTIPEAFF
abundance: -; v_gene: TRBV5-1; CDR3aa: CASSTNRDAGNTIYF
abundance: -; v_gene: TRBV7-8; CDR3aa: CASSFRDSGTQYF
abundance: -; v_gene: TRBV10-3; CDR3aa: CAISEGWGQLLDEHAPAEAFF
abundance: -; v_gene: TRBV19; CDR3aa: CASSTGTGGSETQYF
abundance: -; v_gene: TRBV5-1; CDR3aa: CASMKDPTWEDYTF
abundance: -; v_gene: TRBV6-5; CDR3aa: CASSSSGAQGTEAFF
abundance: few; v_gene: TRBV5-4; CDR3aa: CASSYPGTGAYGYTF
abundance: once; v_gene: TRBV28; CDR3aa: CASSLLLASGKDTQYF
abundance: -; v_gene: TRBV27; CDR3aa: CASSLSYDSYEQYF
abundance: -; v_gene: TRBV2; CDR3aa: CASGAGTGNFQPQHF
abundance: -; v_gene: TRBV13; CDR3aa: CASSEISTWTGSYEQYF
abundance: -; v_gene: TRBV4-1; CDR3aa: CASSQVSGQGSNTGELFF
abundance: -; v_gene: TRBV19; CDR3aa: CASSRTSGGLETQYF
abundance: -; v_gene: TRBV7-7; CDR3aa: CASSLARSSRETQYF
abundance: once; v_gene: TRBV7-8; CDR3aa: CASSLDRGSNQPQHF
abundance: -; v_gene: TRBV5-1; CDR3aa: CASSFGQRTDTQYF
abundance: -; v_gene: TRBV14; CDR3aa: CASSQATGRLDTQYF
abundance: once; v_gene: TRBV5-1; CDR3aa: CASRGTQGGTEAFF
abundance: -; v_gene: TRBV24-1; CDR3aa: CATSDAGTAFFF
abundance: -; v_gene: TRBV5-4; CDR3aa: CASSLFGVSISKETQYF
abundance: -; v_gene: TRBV7-9; CDR3aa: CASSLVGSGEFDTEAFF
abundance: -; v_gene: TRBV21-1; CDR3aa: CASSFRQGETQYF
abundance: once; v_gene: TRBV6-5; CDR3aa: CASRGIYEQYF
abundance: -; v_gene: TRBV19; CDR3aa: CASKVPGDQPQHF
abundance: -; v_gene: TRBV13; CDR3aa: CASSFSRLSGNTIYF
abundance: -; v_gene: TRBV19; CDR3aa: CASSVHAGTGLDTQYF
abundance: -; v_gene: TRBV3-1/TRBV3-2; CDR3aa: CASSQRGQGASPLHF
abundance: once; v_gene: TRBV6-5; CDR3aa: CASQGAWATGELFF
abundance: -; v_gene: TRBV29-1; CDR3aa: CSVEDQTSTPRSF
abundance: -; v_gene: TRBV11-2; CDR3aa: CASSFALGTSGSNTDTQYF
abundance: -; v_gene: TRBV5-1; CDR3aa: CASSPSVDSHYEQYF
abundance: -; v_gene: TRBV3-1/TRBV3-2; CDR3aa: CASSRRQGGGETQYF
abundance: -; v_gene: TRBV6-5; CDR3aa: CASIEPGLSTDTQYF